This T cell receptor beta chain was documented in a study of beta chain features in type 1 diabetes. Germline V gives CDR1 MGHDK, CDR2 SYGVNS. Trimming took 3 bases from V and 4 from J, leaving 12 bases between them. There are 14 residues in the CDR3. Every isolated RNA sample was fully reverse transcribed, so sequencing captured expressed TCRB transcripts. TCRdb keeps only in-frame clones here, not all; method: immunoSEQ multiplex PCR. The table includes 450,000 or so clones, more than 9.5% detected once. The source is a woman between 18 and 29 years old in good health. The chain employs TRBV25-1 and TRBJ1-2; D remains ambiguous. The specimen sequenced was naive CD4+ T cells from blood. In DNA form, the CDR3 reads TGTGCCAGCAGTGACCCTTCCTTAGTCTATGGCTACACCTTC. It encodes CASSDPSLVYGYTF.